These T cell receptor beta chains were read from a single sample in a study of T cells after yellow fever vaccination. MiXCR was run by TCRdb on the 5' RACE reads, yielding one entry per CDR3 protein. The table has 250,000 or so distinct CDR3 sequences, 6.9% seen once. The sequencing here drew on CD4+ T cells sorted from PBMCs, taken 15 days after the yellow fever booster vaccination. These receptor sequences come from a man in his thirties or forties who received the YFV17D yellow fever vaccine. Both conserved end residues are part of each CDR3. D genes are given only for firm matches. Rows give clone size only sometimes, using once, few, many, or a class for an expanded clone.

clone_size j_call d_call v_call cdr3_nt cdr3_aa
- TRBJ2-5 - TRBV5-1 TGCGCCAGCAGCTTCACCGGGGTAGAGACCCAGTACTTC CASSFTGVETQYF
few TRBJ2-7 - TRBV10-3 TGTGCCATCAGTGGGCCGGGACACATACCTTACGAGCAGTACTTC CAISGPGHIPYEQYF
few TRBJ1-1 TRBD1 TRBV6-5 TGTGCCAGCAGTTACTCGGACAGGGAATGGGACACTGAAGCTTTCTTT CASSYSDREWDTEAFF
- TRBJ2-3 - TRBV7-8 TGTGCCAGCAGCTCGGCCTCGGGGCGAGGTTTCTTCACAGATACGCAGTATTTT CASSSASGRGFFTDTQYF
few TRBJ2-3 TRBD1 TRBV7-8 TGTGCCAGCAGCGCTGGGGGTGCAGGGGGCATCGATACGCAGTATTTT CASSAGGAGGIDTQYF
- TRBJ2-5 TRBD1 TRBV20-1 TGCAGTGCTAGAGCCGGGACAGGGGATAGAGAGACCCAGTACTTC CSARAGTGDRETQYF
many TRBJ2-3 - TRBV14 TGTGCCAGCAGCCAACGGTCCCTAATCACAGATACGCAGTATTTT CASSQRSLITDTQYF
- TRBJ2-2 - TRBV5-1 TGCGCCAGCAGCCTACGGCGTGTCAGAAATTATAATAACACCGGGGAGCTGTTTTTT CASSLRRVRNYNNTGELFF
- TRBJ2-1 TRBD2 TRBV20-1 TGCAGTGCTGGGACCCCTAGCGGGAGTTACAATGAGCAGTTCTTC CSAGTPSGSYNEQFF
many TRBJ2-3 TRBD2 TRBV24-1 TGTGCCACCTCAACTAGCGCAGCACGCACAGATACGCAGTATTTT CATSTSAARTDTQYF